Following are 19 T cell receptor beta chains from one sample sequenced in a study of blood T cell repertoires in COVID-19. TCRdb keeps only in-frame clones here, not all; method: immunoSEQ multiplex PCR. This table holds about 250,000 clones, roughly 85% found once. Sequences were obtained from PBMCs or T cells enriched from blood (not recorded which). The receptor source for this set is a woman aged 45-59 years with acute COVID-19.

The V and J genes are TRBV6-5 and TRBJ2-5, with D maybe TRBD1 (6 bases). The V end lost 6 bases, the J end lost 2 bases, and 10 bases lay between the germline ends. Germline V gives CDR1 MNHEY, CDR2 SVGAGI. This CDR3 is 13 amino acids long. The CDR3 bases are TGTGCCAGCAGCCCCGGACAGCAAGAGACCCAGTACTTC. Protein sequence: CASSPGQQETQYF.

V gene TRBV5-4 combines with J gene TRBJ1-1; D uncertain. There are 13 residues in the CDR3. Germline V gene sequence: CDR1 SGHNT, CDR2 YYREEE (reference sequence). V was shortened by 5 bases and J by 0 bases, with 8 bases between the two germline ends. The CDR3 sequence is CASRTEVNTEAFF. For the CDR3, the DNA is TGTGCCAGCAGAACCGAGGTGAACACTGAAGCTTTCTTT.

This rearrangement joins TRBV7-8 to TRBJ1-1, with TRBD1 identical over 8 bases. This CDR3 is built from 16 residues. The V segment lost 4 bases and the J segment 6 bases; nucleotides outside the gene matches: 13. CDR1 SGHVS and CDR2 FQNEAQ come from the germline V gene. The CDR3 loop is CASSSGGGTGEAEAFF. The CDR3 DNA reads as TGTGCCAGCAGCTCCGGGGGTGGGACAGGAGAGGCTGAAGCTTTCTTT.

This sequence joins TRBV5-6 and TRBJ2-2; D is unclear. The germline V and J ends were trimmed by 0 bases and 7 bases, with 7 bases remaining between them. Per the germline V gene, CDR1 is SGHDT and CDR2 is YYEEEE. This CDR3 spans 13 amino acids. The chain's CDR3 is CASSLAVVGELFF. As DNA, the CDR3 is TGTGCCAGCAGCTTGGCCGTCGTCGGGGAGCTGTTTTTT.

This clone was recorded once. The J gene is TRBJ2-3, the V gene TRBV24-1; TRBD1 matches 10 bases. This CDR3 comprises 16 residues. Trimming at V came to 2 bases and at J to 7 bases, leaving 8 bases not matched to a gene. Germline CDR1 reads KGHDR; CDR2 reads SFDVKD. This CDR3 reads CATSDSDRGVRNTQYF. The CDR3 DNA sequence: TGTGCCACCAGTGATTCGGACAGGGGGGTGAGAAATACGCAGTATTTT.

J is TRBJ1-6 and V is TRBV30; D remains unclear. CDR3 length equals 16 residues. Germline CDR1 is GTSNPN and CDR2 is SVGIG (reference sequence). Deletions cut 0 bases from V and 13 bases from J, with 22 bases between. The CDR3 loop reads CAWSVGPGDYQRPLHF. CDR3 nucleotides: TGTGCCTGGAGTGTAGGTCCCGGGGATTACCAGAGGCCCCTCCACTTT.

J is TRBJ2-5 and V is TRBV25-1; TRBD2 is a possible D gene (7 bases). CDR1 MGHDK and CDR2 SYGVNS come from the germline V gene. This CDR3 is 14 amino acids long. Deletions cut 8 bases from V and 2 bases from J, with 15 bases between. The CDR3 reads CASSRGGLQETQYF. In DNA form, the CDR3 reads TGTGCCAGCTCGAGGGGGGGCTTGCAAGAGACCCAGTACTTC.

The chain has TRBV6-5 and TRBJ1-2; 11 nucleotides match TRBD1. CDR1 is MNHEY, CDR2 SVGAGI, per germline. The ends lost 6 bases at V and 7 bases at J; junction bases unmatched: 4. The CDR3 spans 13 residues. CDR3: CASSRDRGFGYTF. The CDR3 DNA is TGTGCCAGCAGCCGGGACAGGGGGTTTGGCTACACCTTC.

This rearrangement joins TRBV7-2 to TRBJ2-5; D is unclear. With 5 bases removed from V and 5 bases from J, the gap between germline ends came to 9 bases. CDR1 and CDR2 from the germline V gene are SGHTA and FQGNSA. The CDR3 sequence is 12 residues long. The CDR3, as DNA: TGTGCCAGCAGCGTATTCGGGGAGACCCAGTACTTC. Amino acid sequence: CASSVFGETQYF.

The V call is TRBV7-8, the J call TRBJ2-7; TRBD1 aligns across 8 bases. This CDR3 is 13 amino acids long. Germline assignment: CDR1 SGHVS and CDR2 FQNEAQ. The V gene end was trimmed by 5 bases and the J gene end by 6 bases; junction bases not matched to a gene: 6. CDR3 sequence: CASSPTGVGEQYF. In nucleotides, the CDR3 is TGTGCCAGCAGCCCGACAGGGGTGGGCGAGCAGTACTTC.

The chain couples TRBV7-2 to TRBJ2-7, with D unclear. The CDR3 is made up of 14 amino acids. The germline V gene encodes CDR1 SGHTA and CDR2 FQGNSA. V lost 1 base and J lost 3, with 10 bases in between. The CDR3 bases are TGTGCCAGCAGCTTAGGAGGCGAACTCTACGAGCAGTACTTC. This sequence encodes CASSLGGELYEQYF.

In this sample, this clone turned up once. CDR3 DNA: TGTGCCAGCAGCTTTAAAGGGAGCTTAAGCTATGGCTACACCTTC. It codes for CASSFKGSLSYGYTF. The rearrangement joins TRBV7-9 to TRBJ1-2; no reliable D call. Per the germline V gene, CDR1 is SEHNR and CDR2 is FQNEAQ (reference sequence). This CDR3 region has 15 residues. V gave up 3 bases and J gave up 4 bases, with 15 bases separating them.

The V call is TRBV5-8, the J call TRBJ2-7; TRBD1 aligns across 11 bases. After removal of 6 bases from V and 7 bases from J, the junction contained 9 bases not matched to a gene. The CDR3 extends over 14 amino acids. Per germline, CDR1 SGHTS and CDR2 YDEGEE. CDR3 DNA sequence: TGTGCCAGCAACACCGGGACAGGGGGTCGGGAGCAGTACTTC. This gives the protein CASNTGTGGREQYF.

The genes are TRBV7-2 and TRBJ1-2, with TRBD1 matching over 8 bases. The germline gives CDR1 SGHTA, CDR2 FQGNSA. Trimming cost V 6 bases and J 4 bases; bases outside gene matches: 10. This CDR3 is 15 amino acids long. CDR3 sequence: CASSWSQGAVYGYTF. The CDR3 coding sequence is TGTGCCAGCAGTTGGAGTCAGGGGGCGGTCTATGGCTACACCTTC.

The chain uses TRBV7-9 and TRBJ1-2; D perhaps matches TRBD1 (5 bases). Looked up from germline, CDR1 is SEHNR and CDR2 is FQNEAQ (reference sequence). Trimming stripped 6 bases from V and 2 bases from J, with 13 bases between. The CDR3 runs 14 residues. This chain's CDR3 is CASSLDGHNYGYTF. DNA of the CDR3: TGTGCCAGCAGTTTGGACGGACACAACTATGGCTACACCTTC.

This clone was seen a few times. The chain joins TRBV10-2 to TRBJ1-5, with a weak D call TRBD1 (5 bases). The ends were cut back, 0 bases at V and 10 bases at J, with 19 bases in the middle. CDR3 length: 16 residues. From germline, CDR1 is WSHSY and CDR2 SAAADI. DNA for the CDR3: TGCGCCAGCAGTGAGTCCCTGACAGTCAAGGGGCGTCCCCAGCATTTT. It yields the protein CASSESLTVKGRPQHF.

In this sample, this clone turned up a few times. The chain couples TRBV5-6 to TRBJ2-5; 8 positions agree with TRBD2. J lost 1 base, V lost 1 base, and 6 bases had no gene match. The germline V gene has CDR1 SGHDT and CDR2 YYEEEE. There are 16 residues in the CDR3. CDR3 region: CASSLLLAVIQETQYF. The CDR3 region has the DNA TGTGCCAGCAGCTTGTTACTAGCGGTTATCCAAGAGACCCAGTACTTC.

The CDR3 loop is CASRRGGYSNQPQHF. The CDR3 DNA is TGTGCCAGCAGGAGGGGGGGCTATAGCAATCAGCCCCAGCATTTT. This rearrangement joins TRBV2 to TRBJ1-5; perhaps TRBD1 as D (6 bases). The CDR3 runs 15 residues. The V and J ends lost 6 bases and 0 bases respectively, with 12 bases between them. Germline CDR1 and CDR2: SNHLY and FYNNEI.

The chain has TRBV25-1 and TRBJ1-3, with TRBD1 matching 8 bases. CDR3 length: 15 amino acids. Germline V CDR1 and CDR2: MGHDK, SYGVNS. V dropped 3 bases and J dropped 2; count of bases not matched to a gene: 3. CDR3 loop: CASSDRTGTGNTIYF. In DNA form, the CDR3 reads TGTGCCAGCAGTGATCGGACAGGGACTGGAAACACCATATATTTT.